Each of the 16 T cell receptor beta chains below was sequenced from the same sample in a study of cytomegalovirus exposure and HLA in healthy donors. 60 Vbeta and 13 Jbeta primers were used in PCR. Method: immunoSEQ multiplex PCR; TCRdb's copy keeps in-frame clones and lacks some. The sample contains approximately 140,000 clones, roughly four fifths of which appear only once. Material: PBMCs. The source of these receptors is a woman aged 50 to 60 in good health and CMV-seropositive.

This clone was seen more than once but under ten times. The chain combines TRBV6-4 with TRBJ2-2, with TRBD1 as a possible D gene (6 bases). There are 14 residues in the CDR3. V was trimmed by 4 bases and J by 4 bases, leaving 10 bases between them. CDR1 is MRHNA and CDR2 is SNTAGT in the germline V gene. The CDR3 region has the DNA TGTGCCAGCAGTGCCCAGGACAGCACCGGGGAGCTGTTTTTT. Translating gives CASSAQDSTGELFF.

This clone appeared once. V is TRBV12-5 and J is TRBJ1-1, with D hard to call. Trimming left V 5 bases short and J 8 bases short, with 18 bases between. This CDR3 region has 14 residues. The germline CDR1 and CDR2 sequences are LGHNT and FRNRAP. The chain's CDR3 is CASGLRAFGPEAFF. CDR3 nucleotide sequence: TGTGCTAGTGGTCTACGTGCTTTTGGTCCCGAAGCTTTCTTT.

The chain uses TRBV9 and TRBJ2-7; 8 bases are a match to TRBD2. The CDR3 length is 14 residues. CDR1 and CDR2 from the germline V gene are SGDLS and YYNGEE. Unmatched junction bases numbered 7, after V lost 4 bases and J lost 4 bases. CDR3 DNA: TGTGCCAGCAGCTCGGGAGGGACCCGATACGAGCAGTACTTC. Its protein is CASSSGGTRYEQYF. Supplemented by reference TRBV9 and TRBJ2-7, the full variable domain reads DSGVTQTPKHLITATGQRVTLRCSPRSGDLSVYWYQQSLDQGLQFLIQYYNGEERAKGNILERFSAQQFPDLHSELNLSSLELGDSALYFCASSSGGTRYEQYFGPGTRLTVT.

The chain joins TRBV9 to TRBJ2-7, with 9 bases identical to TRBD2. This CDR3 spans 16 amino acids. Trimming at V came to 0 bases and at J to 3 bases, leaving 7 bases not matched to a gene. CDR1 SGDLS and CDR2 YYNGEE come from the germline V gene. CDR3 residues: CASSVASSGTFYEQYF. The CDR3 region has the DNA TGTGCCAGCAGCGTAGCTTCTAGCGGGACGTTCTACGAGCAGTACTTC.

The rearrangement joins TRBV7-9 to TRBJ2-3, with TRBD2 matching 13 bases. Trimming cost V 1 base and J 2 bases; bases outside gene matches: 9. Germline-derived CDR1 and CDR2 are SEHNR and FQNEAQ (reference sequence). CDR3 length equals 19 residues. This CDR3 is CASSLEVTSGGPHTDTQYF. The DNA for the CDR3 is TGTGCCAGCAGCTTAGAGGTGACTAGCGGGGGGCCGCACACAGATACGCAGTATTTT.

The V gene is TRBV19, the J gene TRBJ1-1; TRBD1 agrees at 9 bases. Germline-derived CDR1 and CDR2 are LNHDA and SQIVND (reference sequence). The V gene end was trimmed by 5 bases and the J gene end by 1 base; junction bases not matched to a gene: 2. The CDR3 covers 14 residues. The chain's CDR3 is CASSQQGANTEAFF. CDR3 in DNA: TGTGCCAGTAGTCAACAGGGGGCGAACACTGAAGCTTTCTTT.

This clone was observed a handful of times. V and J are TRBV11-2 and TRBJ2-5, with 7 nucleotides matching TRBD2. The germline V gene has CDR1 SGHAT and CDR2 FQNNGV. Trimming at V came to 3 bases and at J to 6 bases, leaving 16 bases not matched to a gene. This CDR3 comprises 17 residues. The DNA for the CDR3 is TGTGCCAGCAGCTTTTTATTTGGGGGGGGGAACGGGCAGACCCAGTACTTC. Its protein is CASSFLFGGGNGQTQYF.

V is TRBV9 and J is TRBJ2-1; weak D call: TRBD1 (5 bases). The CDR3 consists of 13 residues. With 0 bases removed from V and 10 bases from J, the gap between germline ends came to 11 bases. Germline lookup yields CDR1 SGDLS and CDR2 YYNGEE. The DNA of the CDR3 is TGTGCCAGCAGCGTAGATCAGGGAAGAGAGCAGTTCTTC. This encodes CASSVDQGREQFF.

This rearrangement joins TRBV5-4 to TRBJ2-7, with 11 positions matching TRBD2. CDR1 is SGHNT, CDR2 YYREEE, per germline (reference sequence). V lost 1 base and J lost 4; bases outside the gene matches: 7. The CDR3 is 16 residues long. CDR3 coding DNA: TGTGCCAGCAGCTTGAAAACCGGGACTAGCGGATACGAGCAGTACTTC. Its protein is CASSLKTGTSGYEQYF.

This chain links TRBV7-2 with TRBJ2-5; 10 bases are shared with TRBD1. The trim removed 5 bases at V and 4 bases at J, leaving 13 bases unmatched. CDR1 is SGHTA, CDR2 FQGNSA, per germline. There are 17 residues in the CDR3. The CDR3 bases are TGTGCCAGCAGCAGAGGACAGGGGGGGACCCTAGTAGAGACCCAGTACTTC. Translating it yields CASSRGQGGTLVETQYF.

This clone has a count of ten or more. This chain uses TRBV9 with TRBJ1-2; D is possibly TRBD1 (5 bases). V was trimmed by 3 bases and J by 2 bases, leaving 17 bases between them. The CDR3 runs 16 residues. Per germline, CDR1 SGDLS and CDR2 YYNGEE. The CDR3 sequence is CASSAALKEGNYGYTF. The CDR3, as DNA: TGTGCCAGCAGCGCGGCCTTGAAGGAGGGGAACTATGGCTACACCTTC.

This clone has just a few counts. The rearrangement joins TRBV4-2 to TRBJ2-3, with 11 bases lining up with TRBD2. The junction had 8 bases not matched to a gene; V was cut back by 3 bases and J by 0 bases. CDR1 LGHNA and CDR2 YNFKEQ come from the germline V gene. The CDR3 is 18 amino acids. The CDR3 bases are TGTGCCAGCAGCCAGGGGCTAGCGGGGGGACCTAGCACAGATACGCAGTATTTT. It is translated as CASSQGLAGGPSTDTQYF.

The chain recombines TRBV7-9 with TRBJ2-2; TRBD1 matches at 10 bases. J gave up 3 bases and V 5 bases, and 3 bases lay outside the gene matches. CDR1 is SEHNR, CDR2 FQNEAQ, per germline (reference sequence). This CDR3 comprises 15 residues. Written as DNA, the CDR3 is TGTGCCAGCAGCCTAGACAGGGGGCACACCGGGGAGCTGTTTTTT. Its translation is CASSLDRGHTGELFF.

This chain uses TRBV9 with TRBJ1-5; D perhaps matches TRBD1 (5 bases). V dropped 1 base and J dropped 5 bases, with 13 bases sitting between them. The CDR3 has 15 residues. Germline V gene data show CDR1 as SGDLS and CDR2 as YYNGEE. CDR3 loop: CASSVSPGGDQPQHF. The CDR3 nucleotides are TGTGCCAGCAGCGTATCTCCGGGAGGGGATCAGCCCCAGCATTTT.

This clone appeared once. The chain uses TRBV14 and TRBJ2-3, with D tentatively TRBD2 (6 bases). Germline CDR1 and CDR2: SGHDN and FVKESK. The CDR3 sequence is 14 residues long. With 3 bases removed from V and 4 bases from J, the gap between germline ends came to 11 bases. CDR3 amino acids: CASSHGTEADTQYF. The DNA for the CDR3 is TGTGCCAGCAGCCACGGGACTGAGGCAGATACGCAGTATTTT.

This clone came up once. The chain joins TRBV28 to TRBJ1-2, with TRBD1 as a possible D gene (6 bases). The germline gives CDR1 MDHEN, CDR2 SYDVKM. This CDR3 has 17 residues. With 2 bases removed from V and 3 bases from J, the gap between germline ends came to 19 bases. The CDR3 sequence is CASSLPPSTGNHYGYTF. The CDR3 DNA is TGTGCCAGCAGTTTACCGCCCTCCACAGGGAACCACTATGGCTACACCTTC.